This TCR beta chain was observed in a study of T cell responses to AZD1222 COVID-19 vaccine. Study-wide results and caveats: Regions 160-218 and 743-854 dominated among vaccine-associated CD4 TCRs spanning spike. Mostly white British, mostly female donors; authors suggested clonal diversity may be underestimated.

Investigators merged groups given second doses at roughly 4 or roughly 12 weeks. Points on this clone: Its antigen remains unidentified.

Sequencing was performed with immunoSEQ multiplex PCR; in TCRdb, only in-frame clones are kept and a portion is missing. Of about 130,000 clones listed, over 85% are singletons. CDR3 length: 15 residues. Per the germline V gene, CDR1 is MNHNS and CDR2 is SASEGT. The ends were cut back, 2 bases at V and 2 bases at J, with 10 bases in the middle. The J gene is TRBJ1-5, the V gene TRBV6-1, with D possibly TRBD1 on 6 matching bases. This material consisted of peripheral blood, taken 28 days after the second AZD1222 dose. The sequence was collected from an adult who received the AZD1222 COVID-19 vaccine. This chain's CDR3 is CASSEPAGGNQPQHF. For the CDR3, the DNA is TGTGCCAGCAGTGAACCGGCAGGGGGCAATCAGCCCCAGCATTTT.